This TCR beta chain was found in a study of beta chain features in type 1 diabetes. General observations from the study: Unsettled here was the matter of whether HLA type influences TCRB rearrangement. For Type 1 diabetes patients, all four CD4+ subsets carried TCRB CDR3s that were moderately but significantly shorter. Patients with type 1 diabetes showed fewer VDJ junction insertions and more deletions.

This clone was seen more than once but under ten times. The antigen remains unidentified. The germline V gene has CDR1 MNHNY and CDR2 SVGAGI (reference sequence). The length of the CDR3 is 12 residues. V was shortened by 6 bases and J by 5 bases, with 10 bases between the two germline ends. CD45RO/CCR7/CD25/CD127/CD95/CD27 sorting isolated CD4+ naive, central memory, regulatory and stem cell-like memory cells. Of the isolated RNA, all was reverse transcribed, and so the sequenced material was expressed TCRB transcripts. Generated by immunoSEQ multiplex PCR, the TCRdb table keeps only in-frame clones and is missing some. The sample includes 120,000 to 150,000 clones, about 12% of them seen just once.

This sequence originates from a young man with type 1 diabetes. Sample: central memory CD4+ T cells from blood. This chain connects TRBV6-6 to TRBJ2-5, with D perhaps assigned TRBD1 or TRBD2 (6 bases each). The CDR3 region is CASSRRGETQYF. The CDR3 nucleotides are TGTGCCAGCAGCAGGAGGGGGGAGACCCAGTACTTC.